The entry below describes one T cell receptor (beta chain). Using immunoSEQ multiplex PCR, the repertoire was profiled, and TCRdb retains in-frame clones only, with some absent. The sample carries 98,000 or so clones, roughly 95% recorded once. This CDR3 contains 16 residues. Per germline, CDR1 MNHEY and CDR2 SMNVEV (reference sequence). The ends were cut back, 0 bases at V and 0 bases at J, with 8 bases in the middle. The data originate from a study of technical replicates of blood from a handful of donors. This receptor was taken from a human donor in good health. Material for sequencing was T cells isolated from PBMCs. V gene TRBV27 combines with J gene TRBJ2-2; D may be TRBD2 (5 bases). CDR3 coding DNA: TGTGCCAGCAGTTTATCGGGAGAGACGAACACCGGGGAGCTGTTTTTT. This codes for CASSLSGETNTGELFF.